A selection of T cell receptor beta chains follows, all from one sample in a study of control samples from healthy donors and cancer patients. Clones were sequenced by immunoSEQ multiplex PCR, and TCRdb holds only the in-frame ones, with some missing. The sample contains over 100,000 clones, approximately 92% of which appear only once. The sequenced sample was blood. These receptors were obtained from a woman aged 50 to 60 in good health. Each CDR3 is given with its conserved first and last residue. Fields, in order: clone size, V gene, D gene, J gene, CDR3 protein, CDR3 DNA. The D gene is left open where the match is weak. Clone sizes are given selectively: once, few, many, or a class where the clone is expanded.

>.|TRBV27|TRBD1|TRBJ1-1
CASSLGTGYTEAFF
TGTGCCAGCAGTTTAGGGACAGGATACACTGAAGCTTTCTTT
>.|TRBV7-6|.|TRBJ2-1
CASSLNYGSPEQFF
TGTGCCAGCAGCTTAAATTACGGCAGTCCCGAGCAGTTCTTC
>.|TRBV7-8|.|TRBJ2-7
CASSSQGLMLEQYF
TGTGCCAGCAGCTCGCAGGGTTTGATGCTGGAGCAGTACTTC
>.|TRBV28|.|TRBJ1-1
CASRGGLNTEAFF
TGTGCCAGCAGGGGGGGGTTGAACACTGAAGCTTTCTTT
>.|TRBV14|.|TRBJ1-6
CASSQDSAFSPLHF
TGTGCCAGCAGCCAAGATTCGGCATTTTCACCCCTCCACTTT
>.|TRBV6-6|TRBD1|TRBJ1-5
CAAQGQGSSPTQHF
TGTGCCGCCCAGGGACAGGGGTCCAGCCCGACCCAGCATTTT
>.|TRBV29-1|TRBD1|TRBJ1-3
CSVGQGPRDTIYF
TGCAGCGTTGGACAGGGCCCCAGGGACACCATATATTTT
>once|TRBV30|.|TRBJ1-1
CAWKGQMNTEAFF
TGTGCCTGGAAAGGACAGATGAACACTGAAGCTTTCTTT
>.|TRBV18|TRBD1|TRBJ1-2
CASSPRTGVGYTF
TGTGCCAGCTCACCGCGGACAGGGGTCGGCTACACCTTC
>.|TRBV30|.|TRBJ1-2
CAWEGDIRGYTF
TGTGCCTGGGAAGGGGACATTCGTGGCTACACCTTC
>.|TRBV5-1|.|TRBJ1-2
CASSLDSGGYGYTF
TGCGCCAGCAGCTTGGATTCCGGGGGCTATGGCTACACCTTC
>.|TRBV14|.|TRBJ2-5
CASSHRGGGKETQYF
TGTGCCAGCAGCCACCGAGGGGGCGGGAAGGAGACCCAGTACTTC
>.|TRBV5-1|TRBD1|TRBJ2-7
CASSPPGTGTYEQYF
TGCGCCAGCAGCCCCCCCGGGACAGGGACCTACGAGCAGTACTTC
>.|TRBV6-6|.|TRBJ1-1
CASSTSQKINTEAFF
TGTGCCAGCTCTACTAGTCAAAAAATTAACACTGAAGCTTTCTTT
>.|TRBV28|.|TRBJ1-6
CASSLRGSYNSPLHF
TGTGCCAGCAGTTTAAGGGGCTCCTATAATTCACCCCTCCACTTT
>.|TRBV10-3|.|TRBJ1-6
CAISESSGDSPLHF
TGTGCCATCAGTGAGTCGAGTGGGGATTCACCCCTCCACTTT
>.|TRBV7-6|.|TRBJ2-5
CASSSPLATGNRGQETQYF
TGTGCCAGCAGCTCGCCCCTAGCCACTGGGAACCGAGGGCAAGAGACCCAGTACTTC
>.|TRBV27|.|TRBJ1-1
CASSPSWGFEAFF
TGTGCCAGCAGTCCCTCTTGGGGCTTTGAAGCTTTCTTT
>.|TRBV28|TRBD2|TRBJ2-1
CASSLSGTSRWNEQFF
TGTGCCAGCAGTTTGTCCGGGACTAGCCGGTGGAATGAGCAGTTCTTC
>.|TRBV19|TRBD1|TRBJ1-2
CASRGTGFDFDGYTF
TGTGCCAGTAGAGGGACAGGGTTCGATTTCGATGGCTACACCTTC
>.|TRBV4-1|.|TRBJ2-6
CASSQVLSGANVLTF
TGCGCCAGCAGCCAAGTCTTGAGTGGGGCCAACGTCCTGACTTTC
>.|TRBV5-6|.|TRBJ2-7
CASSSGRGTYEQYF
TGTGCCAGCAGCTCCGGACGGGGGACCTACGAGCAGTACTTC
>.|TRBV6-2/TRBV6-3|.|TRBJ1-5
CASSFGDLQPQHF
TGTGCCAGCAGTTTCGGGGACCTTCAGCCCCAGCATTTT
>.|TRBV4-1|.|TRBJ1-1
CASSQDNGPEAFF
TGCGCCAGCAGCCAAGATAATGGGCCCGAAGCTTTCTTT
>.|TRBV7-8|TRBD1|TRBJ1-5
CASSVSGTAQPQHF
TGTGCCAGCAGCGTTTCCGGGACAGCTCAGCCCCAGCATTTT
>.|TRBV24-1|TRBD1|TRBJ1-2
CATSEGGQGWYGYTF
TGTGCCACCAGTGAGGGAGGACAGGGATGGTATGGCTACACCTTC
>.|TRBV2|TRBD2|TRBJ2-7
CASSASSGRAYEQYF
TGTGCCAGCAGTGCATCTAGCGGGAGGGCCTACGAGCAGTACTTC